This TCR beta chain was captured by sequencing in a study of molecular identifiers for immune sequencing clone quantification. The overall study: Replicate experiments took RNA from roughly 20,000 or 100,000 naive CD8 cells, divided it five ways and sequenced four.

This clonotype was found a few times. Naive CD8 T cells were FACS-sorted by CD8+CD4-CCR7+CD45RA+ markers. The CDR3 has 15 amino acids. The V and J ends lost 4 bases and 2 bases respectively, with 13 bases between them. Germline V CDR1 and CDR2: SEHNR, FQNEAQ (reference sequence). Each CDR3 protein is one row after TCRdb ran MiXCR on the PCR reads. The sample holds around 100,000 distinct CDR3 sequences, 36% seen once. The specimen sequenced was naive CD8+ T cells from blood, with Jurkat cell RNA spiked in. Subset here: FACS-sorted CD8+CD4-CCR7+CD45RA+ naive T cells. The TCR originated in a human donor in good health. Some libraries in this study had Jurkat cell RNA spiked in. The chain employs TRBV7-9 and TRBJ2-3; unclear D gene. CDR3 DNA sequence: TGTGCCAGCAGCTCTGGGTCCCCCCACACAGATACGCAGTATTTT. This translates into CASSSGSPHTDTQYF.